This note documents a single T cell receptor (beta chain) sequence. The antigen is not known. A read error may produce the germline difference seen at one junction end. The data were obtained in a study of molecular identifiers for immune sequencing clone quantification. Whole-study context: For replicates, RNA isolated from approximately 20,000 or 100,000 naive CD8 cells was divided into five portions, of which four were sequenced. Study-level results: Clones with over 20 RNA copies captured over 97% of effector molecules but under 1% of naive ones. Spiked Jurkat TCR RNA equivalent to one cell was reportedly detectable in some 960,000 naive cells. Barcodes shared by identical TCR molecules could lead to underestimated sizes of highly expanded clones.

MiXCR, applied by TCRdb to the PCR reads, yields one record per CDR3 protein. The sample lists several thousand distinct CDR3 sequences; around a third were seen once. The sequencing sample was made of naive CD8+ T cells from blood, with Jurkat cell RNA spiked in. Subset indicated: FACS-sorted CD8+CD4-CCR7+CD45RA+ naive T cells. The sequence was obtained from a human donor in good health. Some libraries in this study had Jurkat cell RNA spiked in.

The CDR3 nucleotides read TGCGCCAGCAGCCGCATCACATACAGGGGTCAAGAGCCCCAGTACTTC. It translates to CASSRITYRGQEPQYF. The rearrangement uses TRBV4-1 and TRBJ2-5, with 7 bases lining up with TRBD1. The CDR3 spans 16 residues. From germline, CDR1 is MGHRA and CDR2 YSYEKL.